Each of the 18 T cell receptor beta chains below was sequenced from the same sample in a study of T cell clonotyping in hematopoietic cell transplantation. Repertoires were generated with immunoSEQ multiplex PCR, while TCRdb's copy carries only in-frame clones and drops some. The sample shows 16,000 or so clones, approximately 61% of them seen only once. Source: PBMCs, taken 30 days after allogeneic stem cell transplant. Receptors originate from a male patient aged 50 to 59 who had an allogeneic stem cell transplant from an unrelated donor, so T cells may come from the graft donor. Some clones in this sample may be carry-over from other donors' samples.

The chain uses TRBV11-2 and TRBJ2-3, with 8 positions matching TRBD2. The germline gives CDR1 SGHAT, CDR2 FQNNGV. This CDR3 has 17 amino acids. The V and J ends lost 5 bases and 2 bases, in that order; junction bases with no gene match: 12. The CDR3: CASSPRGVAGNTDTQYF. Written as DNA, the CDR3 is TGTGCCAGCAGCCCCCGAGGAGTAGCGGGAAACACAGATACGCAGTATTTT.

The J gene is TRBJ2-7, the V gene TRBV29-1, with D unresolved. Trimming left V 5 bases short and J 5 bases short, with 10 bases between. The germline gives CDR1 SQVTM, CDR2 ANQGSEA. CDR3 length: 11 residues. Written as DNA, the CDR3 is TGCAGCGTTTCCCGCGGAAACGAGCAGTACTTC. It yields the protein CSVSRGNEQYF.

The chain has TRBV13 and TRBJ2-1, with 16 bases matching TRBD2. Germline V gene sequence: CDR1 PRHDT, CDR2 FYEKMQ (reference sequence). The trim removed 4 bases at V and 8 bases at J, leaving 11 bases unmatched. There are 18 residues in the CDR3. The CDR3 DNA reads TGTGCCAGCAGCTCACCCACGGGACTAGCGGGGGGGTACGATGAGCAGTTCTTC. Translated: CASSSPTGLAGGYDEQFF.

This chain links TRBV28 with TRBJ1-2; a weak D match, TRBD1 (6 bases). Trimming removed 6 bases at V and 4 bases at J, with 18 bases between. Per germline, CDR1 MDHEN and CDR2 SYDVKM. This CDR3 region has 15 residues. The CDR3 is CASSRGVQGGYGYTF. Written as DNA, the CDR3 is TGTGCCAGCAGCCGGGGGGTACAGGGTGGCTATGGCTACACCTTC.

V is TRBV30 and J is TRBJ2-5, with D maybe TRBD2 (6 bases). The CDR3 consists of 15 residues. Germline V CDR1 and CDR2: GTSNPN, SVGIG (reference sequence). Trimming cost V 2 bases and J 0 bases, with 13 bases left between them. CDR3: CAWSNGRGNQETQYF. The CDR3 DNA reads as TGTGCCTGGAGTAACGGACGGGGGAACCAAGAGACCCAGTACTTC.

This chain joins TRBV4-1 and TRBJ1-2, with unresolved D. V shed 0 bases and J shed 2 bases, with 7 bases lying between them. This CDR3 has 14 residues. Germline V gene data show CDR1 as MGHRA and CDR2 as YSYEKL. In DNA, the CDR3 is TGCGCCAGCAGCCAAGAAACAGAAAACTATGGCTACACCTTC. It is translated as CASSQETENYGYTF.

The J gene is TRBJ1-5, the V gene TRBV21-1; TRBD1, the D gene given by the table, was not confirmed from the DNA. TRBV21-1 is termed a pseudogene. There are 17 residues in the CDR3. The CDR3 sequence is CASSKALSQASNQPQHF. As DNA, the CDR3 is TGTGCCAGCAGCAAAGCGCTTTCACAGGCTAGCAATCAGCCCCAGCATTTT.

V gene TRBV6-5 combines with J gene TRBJ2-7; 8 bases fit TRBD2. With 5 bases clipped from V and 9 bases from J, the junction kept 12 bases outside the gene matches. This CDR3 has 14 amino acids. Germline assignment: CDR1 MNHEY and CDR2 SVGAGI. The DNA of the CDR3 is TGTGCCAGCAGTCGCCCTGGGACTAGAGTTCCGCAGTACTTC. Translating gives CASSRPGTRVPQYF.

The chain is built from TRBV7-2 and TRBJ2-5; D might be TRBD2 (7 bases). The CDR3 has 12 residues. Per germline, CDR1 SGHTA and CDR2 FQGNSA. V lost 6 bases to trimming and J lost 5 bases, with 10 bases between them. Written as DNA, the CDR3 is TGTGCCAGCAGAAAGGGGGGGGAGACCCAGTACTTC. Amino acid sequence: CASRKGGETQYF.

The CDR3 DNA sequence: TGCACCAGCAGCCACAGTCTCGGCGGCTCCTATAATTCATCCCTCCACTTT. Translating it yields CTSSHSLGGSYNSSLHF. The chain combines TRBV1 with TRBJ1-6. TRBV1 is shown as a pseudogene. This CDR3 is built from 17 residues.

The CDR3 DNA sequence: TGTGCCTGGGGGACAATCGCGAAAGGATCACCCCTCCACTTT. Translating gives CAWGTIAKGSPLHF. The chain recombines TRBV30 with TRBJ1-6, with a tentative D call TRBD1 (6 bases). Germline V lookup: CDR1 GTSNPN, CDR2 SVGIG (reference sequence). Trimming removed 5 bases at V and 10 bases at J, with 18 bases between. This CDR3 is 14 amino acids long.

The rearrangement uses TRBV7-6 and TRBJ2-5; 8 bases line up with TRBD1. This CDR3 contains 15 residues. Per germline, CDR1 SGHVS and CDR2 FNYEAQ. The V gene end was trimmed by 4 bases and the J gene end by 1 base; junction bases not matched to a gene: 5. CDR3 nucleotides: TGTGCCAGCAGCTCGGGACAGGTAGTCCAAGAGACCCAGTACTTC. This gives the protein CASSSGQVVQETQYF. Drawing the rest from reference TRBV7-6 and TRBJ2-5, the complete variable domain is GAGVSQSPRYKVTKRGQDVALRCDPISGHVSLYWYRQALGQGPEFLTYFNYEAQQDKSGLPNDRFSAERPEGSISTLTIQRTEQRDSAMYRCASSSGQVVQETQYFGPGTRLLVL.

This rearrangement joins TRBV5-6 to TRBJ1-1; D gene unclear. V lost 4 bases and J lost 4, with 17 bases in between. Germline V CDR1 and CDR2: SGHDT, YYEEEE. This CDR3 region has 15 residues. The CDR3 sequence is CASSPAWASTTEAFF. For the CDR3, the DNA is TGTGCCAGCAGCCCTGCCTGGGCATCGACCACTGAAGCTTTCTTT.

The chain joins TRBV7-2 to TRBJ1-6, with D possibly matching TRBD1 (5 bases). The CDR3 totals 15 residues. With 4 bases removed from V and 9 bases from J, the gap between germline ends came to 16 bases. Germline CDR1 SGHTA, CDR2 FQGNSA. The CDR3 here is CASSSPRLRGSPLHF. DNA for the CDR3: TGTGCCAGCAGCTCCCCCCGCTTGAGGGGTTCACCCCTCCACTTT.

The V call is TRBV29-1, the J call TRBJ2-5, with TRBD1 matching 9 bases. The CDR3 runs to 16 residues. Looked up from germline, CDR1 is SQVTM and CDR2 is ANQGSEA. Trimming took 2 bases from V and 1 from J; bases not matched to a gene: 8. CDR3 protein: CSVERGDRDPQETQYF. The DNA for the CDR3 is TGCAGCGTTGAAAGGGGGGACAGGGACCCCCAAGAGACCCAGTACTTC.

The chain has TRBV13 and TRBJ1-2; perhaps TRBD1 as D (6 bases). With 5 bases removed from V and 1 base from J, the gap between germline ends came to 11 bases. There are 14 residues in the CDR3. CDR1 and CDR2 from the germline V gene are PRHDT and FYEKMQ (reference sequence). CDR3 bases: TGTGCCAGCAGCACGAACAGGGTTAACTATGGCTACACCTTC. Translating gives CASSTNRVNYGYTF.

The chain employs TRBV28 and TRBJ1-1, with D hard to call. Germline V lookup: CDR1 MDHEN, CDR2 SYDVKM. With 1 base removed from V and 1 base from J, the gap between germline ends came to 7 bases. CDR3 size: 14 residues. CDR3 sequence reads: CASSLFPENTEAFF. CDR3 sequence (DNA): TGTGCCAGCAGTTTATTCCCTGAGAACACTGAAGCTTTCTTT.

The CDR3 here is CAWSDTLGSNTEAFF. The CDR3 DNA follows: TGTGCCTGGAGTGATACACTTGGTTCGAACACTGAAGCTTTCTTT. V is TRBV30 and J is TRBJ1-1; D not resolved. The V and J ends lost 1 base and 1 base respectively, with 13 bases between them. Germline CDR1 GTSNPN, CDR2 SVGIG (reference sequence). The CDR3 totals 15 residues.